This TCR beta chain was sequenced during a study of cytomegalovirus exposure and HLA in healthy donors. Researchers ran the PCR with 60 Vbeta and 13 Jbeta primers. TCRdb keeps only in-frame clones here, not all; method: immunoSEQ multiplex PCR. The repertoire includes approximately 160,000 clones, 68% of them detected once, and around 4.5% sits in the top ten. Per germline, CDR1 SNHLY and CDR2 FYNNEI. CDR3 length: 13 amino acids. V was clipped by 3 bases and J by 7 bases; unmatched bases: 5. The chain employs TRBV2 and TRBJ1-2; 7 nucleotides match TRBD1. The specimen sequenced was PBMCs. The origin of this receptor is a woman aged 18-35 years in good health and CMV-seropositive. CDR3 sequence reads: CASSDTGQTGYTF. The CDR3 coding sequence is TGTGCCAGCAGTGATACGGGACAGACTGGCTACACCTTC.